This T cell receptor (beta chain) was observed in a study of T cell responses to AZD1222 COVID-19 vaccine. General study results and limits: Spike regions recognized by vaccine-associated CD4 TCRs spanned the protein, led by 160-218 and 743-854. Among those given AZD1222, only 5 to 7 were seropositive at baseline.

Details on this clone: Its antigen is undetermined.

This table comes from immunoSEQ multiplex PCR, and its TCRdb copy is limited to in-frame clones, with some not included. The repertoire holds approximately 73,000 clones, with over 80% as singletons. The input for sequencing was peripheral blood, taken on day 0 of AZD1222 vaccination. The clonotype originates from an adult in good health.

CDR3: CASSVGPEGGDEQYF. CDR3 coding DNA: TGTGCCAGCAGCGTAGGCCCTGAAGGTGGAGACGAGCAGTACTTC. The chain is built from TRBV9 and TRBJ2-7; no reliable D call. Trimming took 0 bases from V and 5 from J, leaving 15 bases between them. Per the germline V gene, CDR1 is SGDLS and CDR2 is YYNGEE. The CDR3 length is 15 residues.